These 9 T cell receptor beta chains were all obtained from the same sample, sequenced in a study of T cell changes during pregnancy in multiple sclerosis. TCRdb keeps only in-frame clones here, not all; method: immunoSEQ multiplex PCR. The sample includes 25,000 to 35,000 clones, more than 90% of them seen just once. Sequenced here: CD4+ T cells from peripheral blood mononuclear cells, sampled in the second trimester of pregnancy. These receptor sequences come from a female donor in good health, enrolled as a control in a pregnancy study.

This chain links TRBV6-5 with TRBJ1-5; TRBD1 matches 10 bases. Germline CDR1 is MNHEY and CDR2 is SVGAGI. The V segment lost 4 bases and the J segment 4 bases; nucleotides outside the gene matches: 7. The CDR3 extends over 16 amino acids. CDR3 loop: CASSSAGTGVNQPQHF. The CDR3 DNA is TGTGCCAGCAGTTCCGCCGGGACAGGGGTGAATCAGCCCCAGCATTTT.

The chain carries TRBV19 and TRBJ1-2, with TRBD1 matching 10 bases. The germline V gene encodes CDR1 LNHDA and CDR2 SQIVND (reference sequence). This CDR3 has 14 residues. V shed 1 base, J shed 6 bases, and the junction held 2 bases outside the gene matches. CDR3 sequence: CASSIGDRGNGYTF. In DNA form, the CDR3 reads TGTGCCAGTAGTATAGGGGACAGGGGCAATGGCTACACCTTC.

This clone was detected once. The rearrangement links TRBV6-5 to TRBJ1-2; the D is unclear. The CDR3 runs to 13 residues. CDR1 is MNHEY, CDR2 SVGAGI, per germline. V dropped 6 bases and J dropped 8 bases, with 16 bases sitting between them. CDR3 sequence reads: CASSRNRPGGYTF. CDR3 nucleotides: TGTGCCAGCAGCCGAAACCGGCCGGGGGGCTACACCTTC.

J is TRBJ2-3 and V is TRBV5-1; TRBD2 agrees at 7 bases. The CDR3 is 14 residues long. Germline V gene data show CDR1 as SGHRS and CDR2 as YFSETQ. Trimming at V came to 6 bases and at J to 1 base, leaving 5 bases not matched to a gene. The CDR3 loop reads CASNLAVRTDTQYF. The CDR3 nucleotides read TGCGCCAGCAACCTAGCGGTCCGCACAGATACGCAGTATTTT.

In its sample, this clone was seen once. The chain employs TRBV10-3 and TRBJ2-5, with a possible D match to TRBD2 (6 bases). Germline V gene lookup returns CDR1 ENHRY and CDR2 SYGVKD. This CDR3 spans 15 amino acids. Trimming pared 6 bases from V and 5 bases from J, leaving 19 bases between. Here the CDR3 DNA reads TGTGCCATCAGCGTTCGGGACTCGGCCGCCGAGACCCAGTACTTC. This translates into CAISVRDSAAETQYF.

The gene calls are TRBV19 and TRBJ2-3; TRBD2 agrees at 10 bases. The germline gives CDR1 LNHDA, CDR2 SQIVND (reference sequence). The CDR3 extends over 16 amino acids. The ends lost 3 bases at V and 2 bases at J; junction bases unmatched: 5. CDR3 nucleotides: TGTGCCAGTAGTATCCGTCTAGCGGGGGTCACAGATACGCAGTATTTT. Translated: CASSIRLAGVTDTQYF. The full variable domain, rest sourced from reference TRBV19 and TRBJ2-3, is DGGITQSPKYLFRKEGQNVTLSCEQNLNHDAMYWYRQDPGQGLRLIYYSQIVNDFQKGDIAEGYSVSREKKESFPLTVTSAQKNPTAFYLCASSIRLAGVTDTQYFGPGTRLTVL.

The chain employs TRBV20-1 and TRBJ2-5; D is ambiguous. The CDR3 runs to 11 residues. In germline, CDR1 is DFQATT, CDR2 SNEGSKA (reference sequence). The ends were cut back, 6 bases at V and 5 bases at J, with 10 bases in the middle. The CDR3 loop reads CSATTGETQYF. The CDR3 bases are TGCAGTGCGACGACCGGGGAGACCCAGTACTTC.

This chain links TRBV30 with TRBJ2-5; no definite D call. Germline V gene sequence: CDR1 GTSNPN, CDR2 SVGIG (reference sequence). The CDR3 consists of 11 residues. V was cut by 0 bases and J by 5 bases, with 4 bases left in between. The CDR3, as DNA: TGTGCCTGGAGTGTATCGGAGACCCAGTACTTC. It codes for CAWSVSETQYF.

This chain uses TRBV25-1 with TRBJ1-1; TRBD1 might be the D (5 bases). CDR1 MGHDK and CDR2 SYGVNS come from the germline V gene. V was shortened by 0 bases and J by 1 base, with 12 bases between the two germline ends. CDR3 length: 16 amino acids. CDR3 DNA sequence: TGTGCCAGCAGTGAATATATTGGGCAGGGGAACACTGAAGCTTTCTTT. Translated: CASSEYIGQGNTEAFF.